This T cell receptor (beta chain) was sequenced for a study of cytomegalovirus exposure and HLA in healthy donors. The study's findings and limits: Rarity held for most TCR sequences, but there were some public TCRs that occurred in many donors.

Primers for the PCR totalled 60 Vbeta and 13 Jbeta. Some clones are missing from TCRdb's copy, which holds only in-frame ones; the method was immunoSEQ multiplex PCR. The sample carries roughly 220,000 clones, about four fifths recorded once. The V end was cut by 9 bases, the J end by 4 bases, with 12 bases between. The CDR3 is 13 residues long. CDR1 SNHLY and CDR2 FYNNEI come from the germline V gene. On this clone: Its specificity is not known.

This TCR derives from a man under 40 in good health and CMV-seronegative. V usage is TRBV2 and J usage is TRBJ1-4, with D hard to call. Sequencing was performed on PBMCs. The CDR3 DNA is TGTGCCAGTGAAGGGAGGAATAATGAAAAACTGTTTTTT. Amino acids: CASEGRNNEKLFF. Full variable domain (remainder filled in from reference TRBV2 and TRBJ1-4): EPEVTQTPSHQVTQMGQEVILRCVPISNHLYFYWYRQILGQKVEFLVSFYNNEISEKSEIFDDQFSVERPDGSNFTLKIRSTKLEDSAMYFCASEGRNNEKLFFGSGTQLSVL.